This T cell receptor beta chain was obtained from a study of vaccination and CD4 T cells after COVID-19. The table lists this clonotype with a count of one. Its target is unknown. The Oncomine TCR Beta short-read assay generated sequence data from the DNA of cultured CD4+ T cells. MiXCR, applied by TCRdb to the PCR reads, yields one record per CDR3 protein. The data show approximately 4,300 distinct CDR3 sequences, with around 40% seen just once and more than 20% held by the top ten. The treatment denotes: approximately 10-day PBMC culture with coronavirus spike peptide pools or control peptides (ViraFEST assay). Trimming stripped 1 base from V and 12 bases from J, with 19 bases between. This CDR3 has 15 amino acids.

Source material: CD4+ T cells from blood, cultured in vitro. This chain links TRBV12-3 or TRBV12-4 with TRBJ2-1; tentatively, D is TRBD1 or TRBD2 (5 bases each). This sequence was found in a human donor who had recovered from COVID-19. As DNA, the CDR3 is TGTGCCAGCAGTTTAGTGGGGACGCCTTTGGCGGGGCAGTTCTTC. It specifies CASSLVGTPLAGQFF.